Listed below are T cell receptor beta chains from one sample, sequenced in a study of control samples from healthy donors and cancer patients. Using immunoSEQ multiplex PCR, the repertoire was profiled, and TCRdb retains in-frame clones only, with some absent. The sample consists of roughly 150,000 clones, roughly 88% of them appearing once. Material for sequencing was blood. These receptor sequences come from a young man in good health. Each CDR3 is given with its conserved first and last residue. The order of the fields is clone size, D gene, V gene, J gene, CDR3 DNA, CDR3 protein. The D gene is left open where the match is weak. Only some rows state a clone size, as once, few, many or a class for expanded clones.

abundance: once
d_gene: TRBD1
v_gene: TRBV28
j_gene: TRBJ1-1
CDR3nt: TGTGCCAGCAGCCCGAGGACAGGGGTTTTGGCTGAAGCTTTCTTT
CDR3aa: CASSPRTGVLAEAFF

abundance: .
d_gene: TRBD1
v_gene: TRBV4-2
j_gene: TRBJ1-1
CDR3nt: TGTGCCAGCAGCTTACTGACAGGGGGCCAGGAAGCTTTCTTT
CDR3aa: CASSLLTGGQEAFF

abundance: .
d_gene: TRBD1
v_gene: TRBV28
j_gene: TRBJ2-7
CDR3nt: TGTGCCAGCAGGGCTCTGAGGGGGCCCCCCTACGAGCAGTACTTC
CDR3aa: CASRALRGPPYEQYF

abundance: .
d_gene: .
v_gene: TRBV7-2
j_gene: TRBJ2-1
CDR3nt: TGTGCCAGCAGCTCGTCCCCGGGGAATGAGCAGTTCTTC
CDR3aa: CASSSSPGNEQFF

abundance: .
d_gene: .
v_gene: TRBV5-4
j_gene: TRBJ2-1
CDR3nt: TGTGCCAGCAAAGGTGGGGAGTTTAGCCCTGAGCAGTTCTTC
CDR3aa: CASKGGEFSPEQFF

abundance: .
d_gene: .
v_gene: TRBV7-8
j_gene: TRBJ1-2
CDR3nt: TGTGCCAGCAGCTCTATTGGGGGGGTATCCTTC
CDR3aa: CASSSIGGVSF

abundance: .
d_gene: .
v_gene: TRBV4-3
j_gene: TRBJ1-2
CDR3nt: TGCGCCAGCAACGCAGGCGGCAACTATGGCTACACCTTC
CDR3aa: CASNAGGNYGYTF

abundance: .
d_gene: .
v_gene: TRBV28
j_gene: TRBJ2-7
CDR3nt: TGTGCCACCCAACGACAGTTCCAGTACGAGCAGTACTTC
CDR3aa: CATQRQFQYEQYF

abundance: .
d_gene: TRBD1
v_gene: TRBV5-1
j_gene: TRBJ1-6
CDR3nt: TGCGCCAGCAGCTTGGGGACAGGGGGGCAGAATTCACCCCTCCACTTT
CDR3aa: CASSLGTGGQNSPLHF

abundance: .
d_gene: TRBD2
v_gene: TRBV7-2
j_gene: TRBJ2-3
CDR3nt: TGTGCCAGCAGCTTCGGCGGAAGCGGGGGTTCGAGCACAGATACGCAGTATTTT
CDR3aa: CASSFGGSGGSSTDTQYF

abundance: .
d_gene: .
v_gene: TRBV2
j_gene: TRBJ1-2
CDR3nt: TGTGCCAGCAGTGAGCGGCAGGGCAACTATGGCTACACCTTC
CDR3aa: CASSERQGNYGYTF

abundance: .
d_gene: .
v_gene: TRBV14
j_gene: TRBJ2-2
CDR3nt: TGTGCCAGCAGCCAAGATTGGGGGAGAATCGGGACCGGGGAGCTGTTTTTT
CDR3aa: CASSQDWGRIGTGELFF

abundance: .
d_gene: TRBD1
v_gene: TRBV27
j_gene: TRBJ1-1
CDR3nt: TGTGCCAGCAGGGGTACAGGGGGCAACGCAGCTTTCTTT
CDR3aa: CASRGTGGNAAFF

abundance: few
d_gene: TRBD1
v_gene: TRBV9
j_gene: TRBJ2-2
CDR3nt: TGTGCCAGCAGCCCCTTTCTTCGGACAGGGGAAGGCACCGGGGAGCTGTTTTTT
CDR3aa: CASSPFLRTGEGTGELFF

abundance: .
d_gene: .
v_gene: TRBV3-1/TRBV3-2
j_gene: TRBJ1-1
CDR3nt: TGTGCCAGCAGCAAGGGGGGGTCGCTTATAGGCACTGAAGCTTTCTTT
CDR3aa: CASSKGGSLIGTEAFF

abundance: .
d_gene: .
v_gene: TRBV7-9
j_gene: TRBJ1-6
CDR3nt: TGTGCCAGCAGCTTAGACAGCTCCTATAATTCACCCCTCCACTTT
CDR3aa: CASSLDSSYNSPLHF

abundance: .
d_gene: .
v_gene: TRBV15
j_gene: TRBJ1-5
CDR3nt: TGTGCCACCAGCAGAGATCCCGGGGATAGCAATCAGCCCCAGCATTTT
CDR3aa: CATSRDPGDSNQPQHF

abundance: .
d_gene: TRBD1
v_gene: TRBV24-1
j_gene: TRBJ2-5
CDR3nt: TGTGCCACCAGTGAAACCGGGACAGGGCAAGAGACCCAGTACTTC
CDR3aa: CATSETGTGQETQYF

abundance: .
d_gene: TRBD1
v_gene: TRBV24-1
j_gene: TRBJ1-4
CDR3nt: TGTGCCACCAGTGATGCGGACCCGGGACAGGAGGATGAAAAACTGTTTTTT
CDR3aa: CATSDADPGQEDEKLFF

abundance: .
d_gene: .
v_gene: TRBV5-1
j_gene: TRBJ2-1
CDR3nt: TGCGCCAGCAGCTTGGCCTTAACTAGAAACAATGAGCAGTTCTTC
CDR3aa: CASSLALTRNNEQFF

abundance: .
d_gene: .
v_gene: TRBV27
j_gene: TRBJ1-1
CDR3nt: TGTGCCAGCAGTTTTGTCGGGGACACTGAAGCTTTCTTT
CDR3aa: CASSFVGDTEAFF

abundance: .
d_gene: TRBD1
v_gene: TRBV7-9
j_gene: TRBJ2-3
CDR3nt: TGTGCCAGCAGCTTAGACAGGGGTAGCACAGATACGCAGTATTTT
CDR3aa: CASSLDRGSTDTQYF

abundance: .
d_gene: .
v_gene: TRBV7-3
j_gene: TRBJ1-2
CDR3nt: TGTGCCAGCAGCTTAGGGGGACGGCCACGAACATTCTATGGCTACACCTTC
CDR3aa: CASSLGGRPRTFYGYTF

abundance: .
d_gene: TRBD1
v_gene: TRBV10-2
j_gene: TRBJ2-2
CDR3nt: TGCGCCAGCAGTGAGAGACAGGGGGGTTTCGGGGAGCTGTTTTTT
CDR3aa: CASSERQGGFGELFF